The 4 T cell receptor beta chains listed next were all sequenced from one sample in a study of CD8 T cells in ankylosing spondylitis. TCRdb re-derived calls from the 5' RACE reads in MiXCR, one entry per CDR3 protein. The data hold approximately 240,000 distinct CDR3 sequences, with roughly a tenth observed a single time. The sequenced sample consisted of blood, either unsorted or a sorted T cell fraction (not recorded which). Source of these receptors: a male donor with ankylosing spondylitis or in good health (not recorded which).

This clonotype was detected a few times. A read error may be the cause here, since a much bigger clone is one base away. V is TRBV20-1 and J is TRBJ2-2; D gene unclear. Between the trimmed V and J ends, which lost 2 bases and 2 bases, there was a span of 6 bases. This CDR3 has 13 residues. The germline V gene encodes CDR1 DFQATT and CDR2 SNEGSKA (reference sequence). CDR3 amino acids: CSARMANTGELFF. Written as DNA, the CDR3 is TGCAGTGCTAGAATGGCAAACACCGGGGAGCTGTTTTTT.

The chain has TRBV19 and TRBJ1-2; D is unclear. CDR3 length: 15 residues. Germline V gene sequence: CDR1 LNHDA, CDR2 SQIVND (reference sequence). V lost 1 base and J lost 6, with 15 bases in between. CDR3 in DNA: TGTGCCAGTAGTATAGTCCCCCCGCCATCGGATGGCTACACCTTC. It is translated as CASSIVPPPSDGYTF.

V and J are TRBV18 and TRBJ2-1, with 9 bases identical to TRBD2. Unmatched junction bases numbered 8, after V lost 2 bases and J lost 9 bases. The CDR3 is 15 amino acids. Germline CDR1 reads KGHSH; CDR2 reads LQKENI. The CDR3 loop is CASSPGIAGEVEQFF. For the CDR3, the DNA is TGTGCCAGCTCACCAGGGATAGCGGGAGAGGTTGAGCAGTTCTTC.

This clonotype was seen ten or more times. This chain links TRBV5-1 with TRBJ1-2, with D tentatively TRBD1 (5 bases). The V gene's germline CDR1 is SGHRS and CDR2 YFSETQ. The CDR3 extends over 13 amino acids. The V gene lost 4 bases and the J gene lost 2 bases, with 9 bases spanning the gap. CDR3 DNA sequence: TGCGCCAGCAGCGGGGACGTCAACTATGGCTACACCTTC. Protein product: CASSGDVNYGYTF.